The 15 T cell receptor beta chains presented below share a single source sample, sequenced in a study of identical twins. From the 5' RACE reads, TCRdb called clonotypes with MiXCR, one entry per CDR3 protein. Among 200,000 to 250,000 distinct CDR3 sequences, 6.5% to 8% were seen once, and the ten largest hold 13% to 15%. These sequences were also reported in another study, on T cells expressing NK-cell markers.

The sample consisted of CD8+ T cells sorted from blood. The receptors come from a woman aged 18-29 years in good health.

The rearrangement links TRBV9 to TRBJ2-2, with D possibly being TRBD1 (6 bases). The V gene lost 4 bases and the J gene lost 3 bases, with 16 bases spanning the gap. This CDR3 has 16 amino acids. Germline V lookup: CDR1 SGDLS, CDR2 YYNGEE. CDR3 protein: CASSPPVGHDTGELFF. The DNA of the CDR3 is TGTGCCAGCAGCCCTCCCGTGGGACACGACACCGGGGAGCTGTTTTTT. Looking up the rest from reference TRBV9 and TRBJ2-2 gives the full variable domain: DSGVTQTPKHLITATGQRVTLRCSPRSGDLSVYWYQQSLDQGLQFLIQYYNGEERAKGNILERFSAQQFPDLHSELNLSSLELGDSALYFCASSPPVGHDTGELFFGEGSRLTVL.

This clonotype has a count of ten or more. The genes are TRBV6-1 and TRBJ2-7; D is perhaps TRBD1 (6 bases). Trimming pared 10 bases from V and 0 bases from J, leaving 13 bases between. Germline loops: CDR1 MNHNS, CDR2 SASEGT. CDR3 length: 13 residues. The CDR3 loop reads CATETGLSYEQYF. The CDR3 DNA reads TGTGCCACCGAGACAGGTCTCTCCTACGAGCAGTACTTC.

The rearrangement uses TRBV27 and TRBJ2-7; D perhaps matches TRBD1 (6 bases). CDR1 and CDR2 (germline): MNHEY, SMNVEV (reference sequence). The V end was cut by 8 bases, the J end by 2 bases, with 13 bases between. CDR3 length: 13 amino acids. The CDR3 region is CASGSGQAYEQYF. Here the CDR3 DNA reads TGTGCCAGCGGGTCGGGACAAGCCTACGAGCAGTACTTC.

The CDR3 nucleotides are TGTGCCAGCCGCCCCGGGCATGGCTACACCTTC. Its translation is CASRPGHGYTF. The V call is TRBV7-9, the J call TRBJ1-2; D is ambiguous. Germline CDR1 is SEHNR and CDR2 is FQNEAQ (reference sequence). This CDR3 comprises 11 residues. V was pared by 8 bases and J by 6 bases, with 10 bases between.

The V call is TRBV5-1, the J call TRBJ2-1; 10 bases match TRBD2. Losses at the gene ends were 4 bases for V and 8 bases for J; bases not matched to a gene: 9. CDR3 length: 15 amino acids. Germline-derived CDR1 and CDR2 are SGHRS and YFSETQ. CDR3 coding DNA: TGCGCCAGCAGCACGATTCTAGCGGGAGCGGATGAGCAGTTCTTC. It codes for CASSTILAGADEQFF.

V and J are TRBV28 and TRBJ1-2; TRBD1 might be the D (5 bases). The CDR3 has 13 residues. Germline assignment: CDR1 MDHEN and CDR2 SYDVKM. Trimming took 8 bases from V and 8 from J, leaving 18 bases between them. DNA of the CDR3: TGTGCCAGCGGTCCACAGGATCCTAGCGGCTACACCTTC. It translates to CASGPQDPSGYTF.

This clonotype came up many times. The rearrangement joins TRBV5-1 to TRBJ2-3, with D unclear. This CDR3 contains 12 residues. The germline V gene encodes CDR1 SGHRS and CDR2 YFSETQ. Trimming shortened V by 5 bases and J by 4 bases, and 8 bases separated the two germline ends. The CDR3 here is CASRYRADTQYF. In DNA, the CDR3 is TGCGCCAGCAGGTATAGGGCAGATACGCAGTATTTT.

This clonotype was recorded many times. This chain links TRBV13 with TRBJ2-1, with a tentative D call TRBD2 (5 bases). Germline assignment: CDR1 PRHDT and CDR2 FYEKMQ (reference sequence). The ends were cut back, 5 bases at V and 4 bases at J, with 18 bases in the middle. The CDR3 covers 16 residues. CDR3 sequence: CASSHPDLGAYNEQFF. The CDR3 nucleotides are TGTGCCAGCAGCCACCCCGATTTGGGAGCGTACAATGAGCAGTTCTTC.

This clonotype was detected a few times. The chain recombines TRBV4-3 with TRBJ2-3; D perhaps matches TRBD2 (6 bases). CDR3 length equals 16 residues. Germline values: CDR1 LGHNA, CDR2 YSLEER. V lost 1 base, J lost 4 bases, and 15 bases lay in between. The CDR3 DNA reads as TGCGCCAGCAGCCAAGCCCAGGGACTCGGCTCAGATACGCAGTATTTT. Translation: CASSQAQGLGSDTQYF.

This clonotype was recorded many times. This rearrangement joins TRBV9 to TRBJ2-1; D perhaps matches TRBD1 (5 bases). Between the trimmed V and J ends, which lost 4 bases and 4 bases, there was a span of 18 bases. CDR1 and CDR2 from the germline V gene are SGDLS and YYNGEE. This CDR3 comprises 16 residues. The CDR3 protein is CASSRFDRANYNEQFF. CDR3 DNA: TGTGCCAGCAGCAGATTCGACAGAGCAAATTACAATGAGCAGTTCTTC.

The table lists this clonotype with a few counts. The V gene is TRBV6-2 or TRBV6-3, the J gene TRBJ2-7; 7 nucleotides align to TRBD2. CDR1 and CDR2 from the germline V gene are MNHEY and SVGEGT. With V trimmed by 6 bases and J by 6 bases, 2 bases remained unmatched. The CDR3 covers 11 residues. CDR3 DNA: TGTGCCAGCAGGGGAGGGATCGAGCAGTACTTC. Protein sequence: CASRGGIEQYF.

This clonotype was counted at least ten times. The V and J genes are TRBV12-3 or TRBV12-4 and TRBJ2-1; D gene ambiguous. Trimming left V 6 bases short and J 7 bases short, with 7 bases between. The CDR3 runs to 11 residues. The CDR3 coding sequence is TGTGCCAGCAGGATGGCTAATGAGCAGTTCTTC. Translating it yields CASRMANEQFF.

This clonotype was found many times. CDR3: CASSRRDSMTPYTF. Here the CDR3 DNA reads TGTGCCAGCAGCCGTCGGGACAGCATGACTCCCTACACCTTC. The chain has TRBV11-2 and TRBJ1-2; 7 nucleotides line up with TRBD1. The V gene's germline CDR1 is SGHAT and CDR2 FQNNGV. CDR3 length: 14 residues. The trim removed 5 bases at V and 10 bases at J, leaving 13 bases unmatched. The full variable domain, in which reference TRBV11-2 and TRBJ1-2 provide the parts outside the CDR3, is EAGVAQSPRYKIIEKRQSVAFWCNPISGHATLYWYQQILGQGPKLLIQFQNNGVVDDSQLPKDRFSAERLKGVDSTLKIQPAKLEDSAVYLCASSRRDSMTPYTFGSGTRLTVV.

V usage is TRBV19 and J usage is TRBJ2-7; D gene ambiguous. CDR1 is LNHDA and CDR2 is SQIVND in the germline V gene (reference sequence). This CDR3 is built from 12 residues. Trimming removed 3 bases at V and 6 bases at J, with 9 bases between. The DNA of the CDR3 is TGTGCCAGTAGTATCGGCGGACCCGAGCAGTACTTC. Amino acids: CASSIGGPEQYF.

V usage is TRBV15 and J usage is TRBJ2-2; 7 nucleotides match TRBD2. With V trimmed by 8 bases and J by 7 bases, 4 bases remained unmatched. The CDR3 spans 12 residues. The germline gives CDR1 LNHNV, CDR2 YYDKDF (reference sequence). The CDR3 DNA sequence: TGTGCCACCCGGACTAGTATCGGGGAGCTGTTTTTT. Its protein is CATRTSIGELFF.